This T cell receptor beta chain was captured in a study of shared clonotypes between healthy human individuals. CD8 cells regarded as naive lacked CD45RO, were positively chosen for CCR7, and omitted terminally differentiated effector memory CD45RA+ cells. All the donors were Caucasian adults who lived in Nashville, Tennessee. The sorted-subset replicate PCRs were given about 200 ng DNA, which is approximately 30,000 T cell genomes. The data were produced by immunoSEQ multiplex PCR, yet TCRdb's version contains in-frame clones alone and is incomplete. The sample has roughly 770,000 clones; 95% to 97% are singletons. A note on this clone: Its antigen is not known.

Points from the study as a whole: Clonotype sharing among donors was expected to depend on sequencing depth. Unshared clonotypes carried lower generation probabilities than those common to all four donors.

The CDR3 is 16 amino acids. CDR1 is MNHEY, CDR2 SMNVEV, per germline (reference sequence). The trim removed 5 bases at V and 0 bases at J, leaving 8 bases unmatched. This TCR came from a man under 40 in good health. The sample was naive CD8+ T cells sorted from blood. J is TRBJ2-3 and V is TRBV27; 7 bases match TRBD1. The DNA for the CDR3 is TGTGCCAGCAGTCAGACGACAGGGAAGAGCACAGATACGCAGTATTTT. It codes for CASSQTTGKSTDTQYF.